This TCR beta chain was profiled in a study of beta chain features in type 1 diabetes. As to this clone: Its antigen is unknown.

The CDR3 sequence is 13 residues long. CDR1 and CDR2 (germline): LGHNA, YNFKEQ. The germline V and J ends were trimmed by 4 bases and 4 bases, with 8 bases remaining between them. Whole-study findings and limits: In cDNA sequencing, cells with high TCR expression could be over-represented. Amplification by PCR could prefer shorter templates, with the same effect in patients and controls.

The entirety of the isolated RNA underwent reverse transcription, so expressed TCRB transcripts were sequenced. An average around 3.3 million reads came from naive, central memory and regulatory T cell samples. This table comes from immunoSEQ multiplex PCR, and its TCRdb copy is limited to in-frame clones, with some not included. Of 330,000 or so clones in the sample, roughly 21% are singletons; the top ten hold under 0.055%. This sequence originates from a woman between 18 and 29 years old in good health. V gene TRBV4-2 combines with J gene TRBJ1-5, with D tentatively TRBD1 (5 bases). Sequenced: naive CD4+ T cells from blood. CDR3 protein: CASSRQLNQPQHF. In DNA form, the CDR3 reads TGTGCCAGCAGCCGACAGCTTAATCAGCCCCAGCATTTT.